Each of the 24 T cell receptor beta chains below was sequenced from the same sample in a study of OX40 agonist ivuxolimab in advanced cancers. The protocol was immunoSEQ multiplex PCR, while the TCRdb copy is restricted to in-frame clones and leaves out a portion. The table includes roughly 48,000 clones, 65% to 85% detected once. Sequenced material: CD4+ or CD8+ T cells sorted from blood, taken in a trial of the OX40 agonist ivuxolimab. The receptors here all came from an adult with an advanced solid tumor such as melanoma, head and neck, liver or kidney cancer.

This clone was seen a single time. The chain's CDR3 is CASSILTGGRETQYF. For the CDR3, the DNA is TGTGCCAGTAGTATATTAACAGGGGGCAGAGAGACCCAGTACTTC. This rearrangement joins TRBV19 to TRBJ2-5, with TRBD1 identical over 9 bases. Trimming removed 2 bases from V and 4 bases from J; junction bases left unmatched: 5. Per germline, CDR1 LNHDA and CDR2 SQIVND (reference sequence). The CDR3 totals 15 residues. Variable domain in full (rest from reference TRBV19 and TRBJ2-5): DGGITQSPKYLFRKEGQNVTLSCEQNLNHDAMYWYRQDPGQGLRLIYYSQIVNDFQKGDIAEGYSVSREKKESFPLTVTSAQKNPTAFYLCASSILTGGRETQYFGPGTRLLVL.

The rearrangement joins TRBV19 to TRBJ2-3, with a tentative D call TRBD2 (6 bases). The V and J ends lost 7 bases and 1 base respectively, with 9 bases between them. Germline CDR1 reads LNHDA; CDR2 reads SQIVND (reference sequence). The CDR3 extends over 13 amino acids. This chain's CDR3 is CASKQRGTDTQYF. Written as DNA, the CDR3 is TGTGCCAGTAAGCAGCGGGGCACAGATACGCAGTATTTT.

In this sample, this clone turned up once. This chain links TRBV27 with TRBJ2-3; D may be TRBD1 (5 bases). Germline values: CDR1 MNHEY, CDR2 SMNVEV (reference sequence). The CDR3 spans 13 residues. Trimming removed 6 bases at V and 0 bases at J, with 7 bases between. The CDR3 reads CASRQASTDTQYF. CDR3 bases: TGTGCCAGCAGACAGGCTAGCACAGATACGCAGTATTTT.

This chain joins TRBV6-1 and TRBJ1-4, with D perhaps matching TRBD1 (5 bases). Between the trimmed V and J ends, which lost 2 bases and 2 bases, there was a span of 12 bases. From germline, CDR1 is MNHNS and CDR2 SASEGT. The CDR3 spans 16 residues. In DNA form, the CDR3 reads TGTGCCAGCAGTGAAAGATTGGGGGGGACTAATGAAAAACTGTTTTTT. Residues: CASSERLGGTNEKLFF.

The chain recombines TRBV7-9 with TRBJ2-3; 8 bases map to TRBD2. The germline gives CDR1 SEHNR, CDR2 FQNEAQ (reference sequence). The CDR3 runs 15 residues. J gave up 2 bases and V 5 bases, and 6 bases lay outside the gene matches. The CDR3 protein is CASSPGLGITDTQYF. CDR3 DNA sequence: TGTGCCAGCAGCCCGGGACTAGGGATCACAGATACGCAGTATTTT.

In this sample, this clone turned up once. The chain carries TRBV30 and TRBJ1-2; D is undetermined. The CDR3 is made up of 12 amino acids. In germline, CDR1 is GTSNPN, CDR2 SVGIG (reference sequence). V shed 7 bases and J shed 0 bases, with 9 bases lying between them. The CDR3 DNA is TGTGCCTTGGACCCCGCTAACTATGGCTACACCTTC. The encoded protein is CALDPANYGYTF.

The chain links TRBV5-1 to TRBJ1-6; D gene ambiguous. This CDR3 comprises 13 residues. Germline V gene data show CDR1 as SGHRS and CDR2 as YFSETQ. V gave up 2 bases and J gave up 10 bases, with 10 bases separating them. The DNA of the CDR3 is TGCGCCAGCAGCTTAACAGACTCGTCACCCCTCCACTTT. Protein: CASSLTDSSPLHF. The whole variable domain, filled in from reference TRBV5-1 and TRBJ1-6, reads KAGVTQTPRYLIKTRGQQVTLSCSPISGHRSVSWYQQTPGQGLQFLFEYFSETQRNKGNFPGRFSGRQFSNSRSEMNVSTLELGDSALYLCASSLTDSSPLHFGNGTRLTVT.

This clone showed up just once. The chain recombines TRBV18 with TRBJ1-6, with TRBD1 matching 8 bases. Germline lookup yields CDR1 KGHSH and CDR2 LQKENI. This CDR3 is built from 17 residues. V lost 3 bases, J lost 7 bases, and 11 bases stayed unmatched. Here the CDR3 reads CASSPLPGGQANSPLHF. The CDR3 bases are TGTGCCAGCTCACCTCTCCCGGGGGGACAGGCCAATTCACCCCTCCACTTT.

This chain connects TRBV2 to TRBJ2-7; weak D call: TRBD1 (6 bases). CDR3 size: 14 residues. Germline V CDR1 and CDR2: SNHLY, FYNNEI. V was shortened by 6 bases and J by 6 bases, with 18 bases between the two germline ends. CDR3 in DNA: TGTGCCAGCAGAGACGCAACAGGGTCGGGCGAGCAGTACTTC. Protein: CASRDATGSGEQYF.

V and J are TRBV2 and TRBJ1-2, with unresolved D. Per germline, CDR1 SNHLY and CDR2 FYNNEI. Trimming removed 3 bases at V and 5 bases at J, with 16 bases between. This CDR3 contains 15 residues. As DNA, the CDR3 is TGTGCCAGCAGTGATTCGGCAGGAAGTTCGTATGGCTACACCTTC. Encoded protein: CASSDSAGSSYGYTF.

This clone was seen only once. The chain employs TRBV9 and TRBJ1-2; D unclear. From germline, CDR1 is SGDLS and CDR2 YYNGEE. This CDR3 has 15 residues. The V and J ends lost 4 bases and 8 bases respectively, with 21 bases between them. CDR3 loop: CASSPVGRGLRGYTF. The CDR3 nucleotides read TGTGCCAGCAGCCCTGTAGGACGGGGATTAAGGGGCTACACCTTC. Complete variable domain (other parts from reference TRBV9 and TRBJ1-2): DSGVTQTPKHLITATGQRVTLRCSPRSGDLSVYWYQQSLDQGLQFLIQYYNGEERAKGNILERFSAQQFPDLHSELNLSSLELGDSALYFCASSPVGRGLRGYTFGSGTRLTVV.

The rearrangement joins TRBV6-4 to TRBJ2-2, with D unresolved. CDR1 and CDR2 from the germline V gene are MRHNA and SNTAGT. Deletions cut 0 bases from V and 0 bases from J, with 14 bases between. The CDR3 totals 18 residues. CDR3 bases: TGTGCCAGCAGTGACTCGAGATGGAGCTATGCGAACACCGGGGAGCTGTTTTTT. Amino acid sequence: CASSDSRWSYANTGELFF.

The chain uses TRBV7-8 and TRBJ2-2; 8 nucleotides agree with TRBD2. This CDR3 contains 14 residues. The germline CDR1 and CDR2 sequences are SGHVS and FQNEAQ. Trimming took 9 bases from V and 4 from J; bases not matched to a gene: 7. CDR3 DNA: TGTGCCAGTCGCCTAGCGGGTGCCACCGGGGAGCTGTTTTTT. Amino acid sequence: CASRLAGATGELFF.

The rearrangement links TRBV5-4 to TRBJ2-5, with 15 bases matching TRBD2. The germline V gene has CDR1 SGHNT and CDR2 YYREEE (reference sequence). V trimming: 7 bases; J trimming: 9 bases; junction bases outside the gene matches: 4. The CDR3 is 13 residues long. The DNA for the CDR3 is TGTGCCAGCGGACTAGCGGGGGGGCAGGCCCAGTACTTC. Translation gives CASGLAGGQAQYF. Using reference TRBV5-4 and TRBJ2-5 for the parts outside the CDR3, the full variable domain is ETGVTQSPTHLIKTRGQQVTLRCSSQSGHNTVSWYQQALGQGPQFIFQYYREEENGRGNFPPRFSGLQFPNYSSELNVNALELDDSALYLCASGLAGGQAQYFGPGTRLLVL.

This chain joins TRBV5-6 and TRBJ2-3; TRBD2 matches 14 bases. This CDR3 region has 16 residues. Trimming cost V 4 bases and J 8 bases; bases outside gene matches: 9. The germline V gene encodes CDR1 SGHDT and CDR2 YYEEEE. CDR3 in DNA: TGTGCCAGCAGCCTGCGACTAGCGGGGGGGCAGGGTACGCAGTATTTT. Translating it yields CASSLRLAGGQGTQYF.

V is TRBV7-2 and J is TRBJ2-7, with a possible D match to TRBD2 (6 bases). CDR3 length equals 13 residues. V was cut by 1 base and J by 4 bases, with 8 bases left in between. Germline values: CDR1 SGHTA, CDR2 FQGNSA. The CDR3 DNA follows: TGTGCCAGCAGCTTAGAGGAGGGGTACGAGCAGTACTTC. This sequence encodes CASSLEEGYEQYF.

This rearrangement joins TRBV19 to TRBJ2-7; TRBD1 matches at 7 bases. Germline V CDR1 and CDR2: LNHDA, SQIVND (reference sequence). CDR3 length equals 16 residues. The V gene end was trimmed by 1 base and the J gene end by 4 bases; junction bases not matched to a gene: 10. CDR3 region: CASSIVGSARGYEQYF. The CDR3 DNA follows: TGTGCCAGTAGTATAGTAGGGAGCGCCAGGGGGTACGAGCAGTACTTC.

The V and J genes are TRBV2 and TRBJ2-6; maybe TRBD1 (5 bases). Trimming took off 0 bases at V and 3 bases at J, with 6 bases between the two ends. Germline lookup yields CDR1 SNHLY and CDR2 FYNNEI. The CDR3 spans 15 residues. The CDR3 loop is CASSEAGDGANVLTF. CDR3 sequence (DNA): TGTGCCAGCAGTGAAGCAGGGGATGGGGCCAACGTCCTGACTTTC.

This clone was detected once. V usage is TRBV7-9 and J usage is TRBJ1-5, with D unclear. The CDR3 spans 12 residues. Germline V CDR1 and CDR2: SEHNR, FQNEAQ (reference sequence). V shed 4 bases and J shed 7 bases, with 8 bases lying between them. The CDR3 coding sequence is TGTGCCAGCAGCTCGTCCTCCCAGCCCCAGCATTTT. Translating gives CASSSSSQPQHF.

The chain employs TRBV29-1 and TRBJ2-6; D remains ambiguous. CDR1 is SQVTM, CDR2 ANQGSEA, per germline. V lost 1 base, J lost 2 bases, and 3 bases lay in between. The CDR3 has 13 residues. The DNA for the CDR3 is TGCAGCGTTGAAGTCGCTGGGGCCAACGTCCTGACTTTC. The encoded protein is CSVEVAGANVLTF. Combining the CDR3 with reference TRBV29-1 and TRBJ2-6 gives the whole variable domain SAVISQKPSRDICQRGTSLTIQCQVDSQVTMMFWYRQQPGQSLTLIATANQGSEATYESGFVIDKFPISRPNLTFSTLTVSNMSPEDSSIYLCSVEVAGANVLTFGAGSRLTVL.

This clone has just one count. The chain employs TRBV19 and TRBJ1-2; tentative D call: TRBD1 (6 bases). There are 13 residues in the CDR3. V was clipped by 3 bases and J by 3 bases, with 8 bases between them. Looked up from germline, CDR1 is LNHDA and CDR2 is SQIVND (reference sequence). The CDR3 here is CASSIEGDYGYTF. The CDR3, as DNA: TGTGCCAGTAGTATTGAGGGGGACTATGGCTACACCTTC.

The gene calls are TRBV30 and TRBJ2-7; a possible D gene is TRBD2 (5 bases). Germline V lookup: CDR1 GTSNPN, CDR2 SVGIG (reference sequence). This CDR3 region has 11 residues. Trimming stripped 8 bases from V and 5 bases from J, with 13 bases between. The CDR3 DNA follows: TGTGCCATGTCGGGGAATCACGAGCAGTACTTC. This gives the protein CAMSGNHEQYF.

The sample holds one count of this clone. This chain connects TRBV7-3 to TRBJ2-1; D might be TRBD2 (6 bases). The CDR3 is made up of 13 amino acids. V was pared by 5 bases and J by 9 bases, with 14 bases between. From germline, CDR1 is SGHTA and CDR2 FQGTGA. Written as DNA, the CDR3 is TGTGCCAGCAGCGTCACTAGCTGGAGTGAGCAGTTCTTC. Its translation is CASSVTSWSEQFF.

The chain employs TRBV9 and TRBJ2-7; no clear D gene. V lost 0 bases and J lost 7, with 11 bases in between. The CDR3 is 13 amino acids. CDR1 is SGDLS, CDR2 YYNGEE, per germline. Here the CDR3 DNA reads TGTGCCAGCAGCGTAGCCCAGGCTGGAGAGCAGTACTTC. Encoded protein: CASSVAQAGEQYF.